This T cell receptor beta chain was sequenced for a study of blood T cell repertoires in COVID-19. About the study: The United States, Italy and Spain provided the acute and convalescent COVID-19 samples. Sources were T cells, B-cell-depleted T cells, or PBMCs; the material itself was cDNA or gDNA.

Original processing methods: How many nucleated cells were present was estimated from reference gene primer amplification. Libraries were prepared by immunoSEQ multiplex PCR; TCRdb keeps only in-frame clonotypes and omits some of them. Clone size and the V and J calls come from that table; the DNA yielded D and trimming. The sample holds around 200,000 clones, around nine tenths seen once. The sample consisted of peripheral blood. This TCR was sampled from a man between 65 and 85 years old with acute or convalescent COVID-19.

CDR3 residues: CASSQGLLAIGETQYF. Written as DNA, the CDR3 is TGTGCCAGCAGCCAAGGGTTACTAGCTATAGGGGAGACCCAGTACTTC. The V and J genes are TRBV3-1 (or the pseudogene TRBV3-2) and TRBJ2-5, with D possibly TRBD2 on 6 matching bases. Germline loops: CDR1 LGHDT, CDR2 YNNKEL (reference sequence). Trimming cost V 1 base and J 5 bases, with 17 bases left between them. CDR3 length equals 16 residues.